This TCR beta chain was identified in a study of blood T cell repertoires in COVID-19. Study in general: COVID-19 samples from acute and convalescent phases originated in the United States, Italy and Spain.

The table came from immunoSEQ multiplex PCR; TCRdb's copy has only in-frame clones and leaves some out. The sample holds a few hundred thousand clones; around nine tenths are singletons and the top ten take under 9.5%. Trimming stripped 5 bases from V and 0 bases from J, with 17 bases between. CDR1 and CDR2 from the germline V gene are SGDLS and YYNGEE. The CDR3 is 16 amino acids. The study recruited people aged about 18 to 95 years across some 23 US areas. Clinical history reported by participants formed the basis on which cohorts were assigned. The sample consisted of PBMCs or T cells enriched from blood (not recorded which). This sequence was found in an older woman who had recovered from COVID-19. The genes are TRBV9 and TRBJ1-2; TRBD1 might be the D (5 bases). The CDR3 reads CASSTTEYASNYGYTF. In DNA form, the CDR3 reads TGTGCCAGCAGTACGACAGAATACGCTTCTAACTATGGCTACACCTTC.